The rows below give T cell receptor beta chains drawn from one sample of a study of cytomegalovirus exposure and HLA in healthy donors. Clones were sequenced by immunoSEQ multiplex PCR, and TCRdb holds only the in-frame ones, with some missing. There are 200,000 or so clones in the sample; approximately 88% occur only once, and under 0.85% lies in the top ten. Sequenced: PBMCs. The receptors shown here come from a boy younger than 10 in good health and CMV-seronegative. Both conserved end residues are part of each CDR3. A D gene is named only where the DNA matches it firmly. Expanded clones get a size class; other rows say once, few or many, or leave the size out.

d_gene	abundance	v_gene	j_gene	CDR3aa	CDR3nt
-	-	TRBV4-1	TRBJ1-2	CASSQDSELRRGYTF	TGCGCCAGCAGCCAAGATTCCGAGTTGAGGCGCGGCTACACCTTC
TRBD1	-	TRBV10-1	TRBJ2-1	CASSLDRGDEQFF	TGCGCCAGCAGCCTGGACAGGGGCGATGAGCAGTTCTTC
-	-	TRBV2	TRBJ1-2	CASSGAGGDYGYTF	TGTGCCAGCAGCGGCGCCGGGGGAGACTATGGCTACACCTTC
TRBD2	once	TRBV10-1	TRBJ2-3	CASRGTGGLAGITDTQYF	TGCGCCAGCAGGGGGACAGGGGGACTAGCGGGGATTACAGATACGCAGTATTTT
TRBD1	-	TRBV2	TRBJ1-2	CASSEIKGQHGYTF	TGTGCCAGCAGTGAGATTAAGGGACAGCATGGCTACACCTTC
-	-	TRBV29-1	TRBJ2-7	CSVDRGYEQYF	TGCAGCGTTGATAGGGGCTACGAGCAGTACTTC
TRBD2	once	TRBV5-4	TRBJ2-3	CASGTSGGPTDTQYF	TGTGCCAGCGGTACTAGCGGGGGGCCCACAGATACGCAGTATTTT
-	-	TRBV2	TRBJ1-5	CASSSSGQPQHF	TGTGCCAGCAGTTCGTCGGGGCAGCCCCAGCATTTT
TRBD1	-	TRBV5-4	TRBJ1-3	CASSPDRVGSGNTIYF	TGTGCCAGCAGCCCGGACAGGGTGGGCTCTGGAAACACCATATATTTT
TRBD2	-	TRBV4-2	TRBJ2-1	CASSPPGGGYNEQFF	TGTGCCAGCAGCCCCCCCGGCGGGGGCTACAATGAGCAGTTCTTC
-	-	TRBV18	TRBJ1-5	CASSPGGGGNQPQHF	TGTGCCAGCTCACCTGGCGGCGGGGGCAATCAGCCCCAGCATTTT
-	-	TRBV6-5	TRBJ2-1	CASRAPGLRQFF	TGTGCCAGCAGAGCCCCGGGACTGCGGCAGTTCTTC
-	-	TRBV6-5	TRBJ2-7	CASSIIGSEYEQYF	TGTGCCAGCAGTATCATTGGCTCCGAATACGAGCAGTACTTC
-	-	TRBV29-1	TRBJ2-5	CSVELQGKIQETQYF	TGCAGCGTTGAACTTCAGGGGAAGATTCAAGAGACCCAGTACTTC
-	-	TRBV30	TRBJ2-5	CAWRQDLQETQYF	TGTGCCTGGAGGCAGGATCTCCAAGAGACCCAGTACTTC
TRBD2	-	TRBV13	TRBJ2-2	CASSLGTSGTGELFF	TGTGCCAGCAGCTTAGGGACTAGCGGGACCGGGGAGCTGTTTTTT
-	few	TRBV5-4	TRBJ1-1	CASSPPRAEMNTEAFF	TGTGCCAGCAGCCCGCCCCGAGCCGAGATGAACACTGAAGCTTTCTTT
-	-	TRBV5-6	TRBJ1-5	CASSSLRGGQPQHF	TGTGCCAGCAGCTCCCTCAGGGGCGGTCAGCCCCAGCATTTT
TRBD1	-	TRBV6-1	TRBJ2-2	CASSEVDRGGLNTGELFF	TGTGCCAGCAGTGAAGTGGACAGGGGAGGGCTGAACACCGGGGAGCTGTTTTTT
TRBD1	-	TRBV27	TRBJ2-5	CASSNPRTGGAETQYF	TGTGCCAGCAGTAACCCGCGGACAGGGGGCGCGGAGACCCAGTACTTC
-	-	TRBV5-1	TRBJ1-1	CASSLAGGVSTEAFF	TGCGCCAGCAGCTTGGCCGGGGGGGTGAGCACTGAAGCTTTCTTT
TRBD1	-	TRBV7-2	TRBJ2-7	CASSLRQGANEQYF	TGTGCCAGCAGCTTAAGACAGGGGGCCAACGAGCAGTACTTC
-	-	TRBV6-1	TRBJ1-1	CASSERRGETEAFF	TGTGCCAGCAGTGAAAGACGGGGGGAAACTGAAGCTTTCTTT
TRBD2	-	TRBV10-1	TRBJ2-7	CASSDVYGTNICEQYF	TGCGCCAGCAGTGATGTATATGGGACTAACATCTGCGAGCAGTACTTC